Following are 18 T cell receptor beta chains from one sample sequenced in a study of blood T cell repertoires in COVID-19 (dated by TCRdb to the early 2020s). The library relied on the immunoSEQ multiplex PCR assay. Here the immuneACCESS table is served through TCRdb, limited to in-frame sequences with V and J called. Missing clones are a known gap in these copies; in checked studies unresolved V genes cover under half, and the rest lacks a known reason. For this sample the table gives approximately 170,000 clones, of which over 75% were detected only once. Jointly, the top ten make up 9.5% to 15% of the sample. The material sequenced was peripheral blood. The receptors come from a woman aged 45 to 65 with acute or convalescent COVID-19.

J is TRBJ1-1 and V is TRBV28; the D is unclear. Deletions cut 2 bases from V and 4 bases from J, with 8 bases between. CDR1 is MDHEN, CDR2 SYDVKM, per germline. This CDR3 is 13 amino acids long. The CDR3, as DNA: TGTGCCAGCAGTTTAGGCCAGTTCACTGAAGCTTTCTTT. It translates to CASSLGQFTEAFF.

The V gene is TRBV4-1, the J gene TRBJ1-1; 8 nucleotides agree with TRBD1. Losses at the gene ends were 4 bases for V and 3 bases for J; bases not matched to a gene: 22. In germline, CDR1 is MGHRA, CDR2 YSYEKL. The CDR3 is 20 amino acids. CDR3 region: CASSLRQGHPVSGRDTEAFF. The CDR3 coding sequence is TGCGCCAGCAGCCTACGACAGGGGCACCCCGTTTCGGGGAGGGACACTGAAGCTTTCTTT.

J is TRBJ2-3 and V is TRBV6-5, with D uncertain. Trimming removed 5 bases at V and 2 bases at J, with 14 bases between. This CDR3 is 15 amino acids long. Per germline, CDR1 MNHEY and CDR2 SVGAGI. The CDR3 protein is CASSRGAADTDTQYF. In nucleotides, the CDR3 is TGTGCCAGCAGTAGAGGCGCGGCTGACACAGATACGCAGTATTTT.

The chain combines TRBV27 with TRBJ1-5; unclear D gene. Germline assignment: CDR1 MNHEY and CDR2 SMNVEV (reference sequence). The V end lost 5 bases, the J end lost 0 bases, and 11 bases lay between the germline ends. The CDR3 has 15 residues. CDR3 sequence reads: CASSPHGDSNQPQHF. The CDR3 DNA is TGTGCCAGCAGTCCCCACGGGGATAGCAATCAGCCCCAGCATTTT.

This clone was seen just once. This chain uses TRBV4-1 with TRBJ1-4; D is unresolved. Germline values: CDR1 MGHRA, CDR2 YSYEKL. Trimming took off 8 bases at V and 0 bases at J, with 10 bases between the two ends. CDR3 length: 14 residues. CDR3: CASSLAATNEKLFF. Written as DNA, the CDR3 is TGCGCCAGCTCCTTGGCTGCAACTAATGAAAAACTGTTTTTT.

The chain employs TRBV2 and TRBJ2-1, with TRBD1 identical over 7 bases. The trim removed 6 bases at V and 3 bases at J, leaving 11 bases unmatched. This CDR3 spans 16 amino acids. Germline V gene sequence: CDR1 SNHLY, CDR2 FYNNEI. CDR3 bases: TGTGCCAGCAGGCACGACACAGGGGCTCTCTACAATGAGCAGTTCTTC. Translating it yields CASRHDTGALYNEQFF.

The rearrangement uses TRBV27 and TRBJ1-2; 10 nucleotides agree with TRBD1. V lost 2 bases and J lost 7; bases outside the gene matches: 7. CDR1 MNHEY and CDR2 SMNVEV come from the germline V gene (reference sequence). The CDR3 loop spans 15 amino acids. The CDR3 loop reads CASSLTGTGVRGYTF. The CDR3 nucleotides read TGTGCCAGCAGTTTAACCGGGACAGGGGTACGTGGCTACACCTTC.

The chain combines TRBV14 with TRBJ2-1, with 8 bases that match TRBD2. This CDR3 region has 17 residues. Trimming at V came to 2 bases and at J to 0 bases, leaving 6 bases not matched to a gene. From germline, CDR1 is SGHDN and CDR2 FVKESK. CDR3 bases: TGTGCCAGCAGCCAACCTCACCTAGCGGGCTCCTACAATGAGCAGTTCTTC. Translating gives CASSQPHLAGSYNEQFF.

The V call is TRBV5-3, the J call TRBJ1-4, with D possibly matching TRBD1 (6 bases). TRBV5-3 is an ORF, and what it does is uncertain. The CDR3 has 18 residues. V dropped 5 bases and J dropped 5 bases, with 25 bases sitting between them. The CDR3 DNA reads as TGTGCCAGAAGTCCCCTCACTCTAAGGGGACACTCGAATGAAAAACTGTTTTTT. Translating gives CARSPLTLRGHSNEKLFF.

CDR3 in amino acids: CASSEGTGAMNTEAFF. The CDR3 DNA is TGCGCCAGCAGTGAGGGGACAGGGGCCATGAACACTGAAGCTTTCTTT. J is TRBJ1-1 and V is TRBV10-2; 10 positions match TRBD1. V dropped 2 bases and J dropped 0; count of bases not matched to a gene: 3. Germline V gene data show CDR1 as WSHSY and CDR2 as SAAADI. This CDR3 contains 16 residues.

The chain couples TRBV5-1 to TRBJ2-5; tentatively, D is TRBD2 (6 bases). Per germline, CDR1 SGHRS and CDR2 YFSETQ. The germline V and J ends were trimmed by 6 bases and 4 bases, with 13 bases remaining between them. The CDR3 has 13 amino acids. For the CDR3, the DNA is TGCGCCAGCACCAGGGAGGTTTTAGAGACCCAGTACTTC. The encoded protein is CASTREVLETQYF.

The CDR3 loop is CASSQVGRAYGYTF. CDR3 DNA sequence: TGCGCCAGCAGCCAAGTAGGCAGGGCATATGGCTACACCTTC. V gene TRBV4-3 combines with J gene TRBJ1-2; tentative D call: TRBD1 (5 bases). The germline CDR1 and CDR2 sequences are LGHNA and YSLEER. V was trimmed by 1 base and J by 5 bases, leaving 11 bases between them. The CDR3 has 14 residues.

The chain links TRBV21-1 to TRBJ2-2; the DNA was not compared with TRBD1, the D call given in the table. TRBV21-1 is a pseudogene. This CDR3 region has 14 residues. The CDR3, as DNA: TGTGCCAGCAGCAGTAGACAACCTCCCGGGGAGCTGTTTTTT. The encoded protein is CASSSRQPPGELFF.

V is TRBV19 and J is TRBJ2-6; TRBD2 aligns across 15 bases. This CDR3 spans 17 amino acids. Per the germline V gene, CDR1 is LNHDA and CDR2 is SQIVND (reference sequence). Trimming cost V 10 bases and J 0 bases; bases outside gene matches: 4. The CDR3 region is CATGLAGGPSGANVLTF. The CDR3 nucleotides are TGTGCCACCGGACTAGCGGGAGGGCCCTCTGGGGCCAACGTCCTGACTTTC. The whole variable domain, filled in from reference TRBV19 and TRBJ2-6, reads DGGITQSPKYLFRKEGQNVTLSCEQNLNHDAMYWYRQDPGQGLRLIYYSQIVNDFQKGDIAEGYSVSREKKESFPLTVTSAQKNPTAFYLCATGLAGGPSGANVLTFGAGSRLTVL.

This sequence joins TRBV2 and TRBJ2-7; perhaps TRBD2 as D (5 bases). CDR3 size: 12 residues. V was trimmed by 7 bases and J by 3 bases, leaving 10 bases between them. CDR1 is SNHLY and CDR2 is FYNNEI in the germline V gene. Here the CDR3 DNA reads TGTGCCAGCACTAGAGGGCTCTACGAGCAGTACTTC. Translated, it gives CASTRGLYEQYF.

The CDR3 loop is CASSLQGRLGETQYF. The CDR3 DNA reads as TGTGCCAGCAGCCTACAGGGCCGACTGGGGGAGACCCAGTACTTC. The genes are TRBV6-5 and TRBJ2-5; the D gene is possibly TRBD1 (6 bases). CDR3 length equals 15 residues. From germline, CDR1 is MNHEY and CDR2 SVGAGI. V lost 6 bases and J 5 bases, leaving 19 bases between the germline ends.

This chain links TRBV15 with TRBJ2-1; TRBD1 agrees at 9 bases. Unmatched junction bases numbered 9, after V lost 4 bases and J lost 8 bases. The CDR3 length is 15 residues. Germline loops: CDR1 LNHNV, CDR2 YYDKDF (reference sequence). CDR3 residues: CATSTGGQGIHEQFF. CDR3 sequence (DNA): TGTGCCACCAGCACCGGGGGACAGGGAATCCATGAGCAGTTCTTC.

V is TRBV20-1 and J is TRBJ2-7; unclear D gene. The CDR3 is made up of 14 amino acids. Trimming removed 4 bases at V and 5 bases at J, with 18 bases between. Germline assignment: CDR1 DFQATT and CDR2 SNEGSKA (reference sequence). The CDR3 here is CSAIELVSPHEQYF. In nucleotides, the CDR3 is TGCAGTGCTATTGAATTAGTAAGCCCTCACGAGCAGTACTTC.